The sequence of this T cell receptor beta chain was determined in a study of tumor and adjacent non-tumor tissue in lung cancer. As for the study in general: On average, productive TCRbeta reads reached roughly 4 million per sample. The study's findings and limits: Compared with tumor, normal lung showed significantly lower TCR diversity. Tumor TCR diversity, when higher, was linked to shorter survival.

In regard to this clonotype: What it binds is unknown. An end of the junction differs from the germline gene, which may be a read error.

RNA was extracted from bulk tissue without any cell sorting. The library came from three nested PCR rounds adapted from ARM-PCR protocols. MiXCR, run by TCRdb on the multiplex PCR reads, gives a single entry per CDR3 protein. The sample contains over 130,000 distinct CDR3 sequences, 66% of which appear only once. The CDR3 is 15 amino acids. Germline V gene data show CDR1 as DFQATT and CDR2 as SNEGSKA (reference sequence). Sequenced material: lung tumor tissue. The receptor's source is a man aged 55 to 70 with small cell lung cancer. The rearrangement uses TRBV20-1 and TRBJ2-2, with a possible D match to TRBD2 (5 bases). This CDR3 reads CSARDPLANTGELLF. The CDR3 DNA follows: TGCAGTGCTAGAGACCCCCTCGCGAACACCGGGGAGCTGTTATTT.